The source of this T cell receptor beta chain is a study of PD-L1 blockade in urothelial cancer. Whole-study context: Male patients with bladder-origin urothelial cancer numbered about 90% of the 29. T cell content in blood samples showed a median of about 140,000.

Synthetic TCR analog templates were spiked into all PCRs individually. Sequencing used immunoSEQ multiplex PCR; TCRdb keeps in-frame clones, though not all of them. The sample carries more than 35,000 clones, roughly 90% recorded once. As for time point: pretreatment peripheral blood. All patients handed over anywhere from 1 to 8 samples, pretreatment and on-treatment. The CDR3 is made up of 14 amino acids. V was cut by 0 bases and J by 7 bases, with 12 bases left in between. CDR1 is GTSNPN and CDR2 is SVGIG in the germline V gene (reference sequence). V gene TRBV30 combines with J gene TRBJ1-4, with unresolved D. The TCR sequence derives from a woman aged 55-69 years with urothelial cancer. The sample consisted of PBMCs, taken around atezolizumab (anti-PD-L1) treatment. This CDR3 is CAWSVGGGREKLFF. The CDR3, as DNA: TGTGCCTGGAGTGTAGGCGGTGGTCGTGAAAAACTGTTTTTT.